This TCR beta chain was sequenced for a study of read filtering for tumor transcriptome and immune sequencing. This clonotype appeared once. One end of the junction varies from germline; a read error may be responsible. Molecular barcoded adaptors covering alpha/delta and beta/gamma chains were used on approximately 400 ng RNA. In TCRdb, the reads were re-called with MiXCR into one record per CDR3 protein. The repertoire holds 57,000 or so distinct CDR3 sequences, with roughly 18% as singletons. This receptor was obtained from a donor at least 40 years old with multiple myeloma. The specimen sequenced was a population of CD138-negative cells sorted from bone marrow.

The CDR3 coding sequence is TGTACCAGCGCAAGGACAGGGGGTGGCACAGATACGCAGTATTTT. This codes for CTSARTGGGTDTQYF. J is TRBJ2-3 and V is TRBV27; 10 bases match TRBD1. The CDR3 totals 15 residues. CDR1 is MNHEY, CDR2 SMNVEV, per germline (reference sequence).